This TCR beta chain is drawn from a study of T cells expressing NK-cell markers. Study at large: The TCR beta repertoires originated in sorted CD3+CD56+NKG2C+, CD3+CD56+NKG2C- and CD3+CD56-NKG2C+ T cells. HCMV seropositivity marked most of the eight sequenced donors; one was seronegative. General study points: Among four donors, these clonotypes also ranked first in the CD3+CD56-NKG2C+ fraction.

CDR3 length equals 15 residues. The V gene's germline CDR1 is SGHAT and CDR2 FQNNGV. A remark on this clonotype: Its matching antigen is unknown.

Scientists made TCR beta cDNA using 5'RACE template switching with UMIs. TCRdb reprocessed the 5' RACE reads, keeping one entry per CDR3 protein, no DNA. Here the sample table reports hundreds of thousands of distinct CDR3 sequences. The chain uses TRBV11-2 and TRBJ1-6; lacking DNA, the TRBD1 call made by TCRdb goes unchecked. This clonotype originated in a man aged 18-70 years in good health. The sequenced material came from blood T cells: a sorted CD56 or NKG2C T cell subset, CD4+ or CD8+ T cells, or bulk PBMC T cells (not recorded which). The CDR3 sequence: CASSPWTGAGSPLHF.